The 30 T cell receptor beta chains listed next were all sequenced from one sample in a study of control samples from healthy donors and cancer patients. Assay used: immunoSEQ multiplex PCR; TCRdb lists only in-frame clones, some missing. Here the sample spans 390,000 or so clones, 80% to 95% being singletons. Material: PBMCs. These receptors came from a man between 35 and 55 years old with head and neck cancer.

The CDR3 reads CASSDVDTQYF. DNA of the CDR3: TGTGCCAGCAGTGACGTTGATACGCAGTATTTT. This chain uses TRBV6-4 with TRBJ2-3, with no clear D. The V gene's germline CDR1 is MRHNA and CDR2 SNTAGT. V was trimmed by 2 bases and J by 6 bases, leaving 3 bases between them. The CDR3 has 11 amino acids.

The CDR3 is CASSLVGVTSKNIQYF. CDR3 bases: TGTGCCAGCAGCTTGGTAGGGGTGACTTCCAAAAACATTCAGTACTTC. The chain joins TRBV5-6 to TRBJ2-4, with D tentatively TRBD1 (5 bases). The CDR3 is 16 amino acids. V was trimmed by 0 bases and J by 2 bases, leaving 12 bases between them. Per the germline V gene, CDR1 is SGHDT and CDR2 is YYEEEE.

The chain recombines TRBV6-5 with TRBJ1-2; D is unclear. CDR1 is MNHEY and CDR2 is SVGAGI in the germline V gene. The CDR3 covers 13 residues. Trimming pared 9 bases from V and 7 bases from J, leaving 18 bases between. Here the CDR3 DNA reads TGTGCCAGTAAGCAGCGGCTCCTAGGTGGCTACACCTTC. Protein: CASKQRLLGGYTF.

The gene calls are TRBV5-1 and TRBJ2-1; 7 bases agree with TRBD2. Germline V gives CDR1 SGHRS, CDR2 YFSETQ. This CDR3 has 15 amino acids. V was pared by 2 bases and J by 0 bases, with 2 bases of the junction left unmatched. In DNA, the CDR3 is TGCGCCAGCAGCTTAACTAGCGCCTCCTACAATGAGCAGTTCTTC. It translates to CASSLTSASYNEQFF.

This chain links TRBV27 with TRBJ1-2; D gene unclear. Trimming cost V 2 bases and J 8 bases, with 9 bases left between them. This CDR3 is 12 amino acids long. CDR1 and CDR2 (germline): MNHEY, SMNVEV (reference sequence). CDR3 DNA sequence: TGTGCCAGCAGTTTAGATGGATGGGGCTACACCTTC. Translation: CASSLDGWGYTF.

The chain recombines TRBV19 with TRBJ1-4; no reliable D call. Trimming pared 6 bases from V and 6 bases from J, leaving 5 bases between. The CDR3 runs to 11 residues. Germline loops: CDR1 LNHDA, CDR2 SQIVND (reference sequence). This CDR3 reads CASSRDEKLFF. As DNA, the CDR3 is TGTGCCAGTAGCCGAGATGAAAAACTGTTTTTT.

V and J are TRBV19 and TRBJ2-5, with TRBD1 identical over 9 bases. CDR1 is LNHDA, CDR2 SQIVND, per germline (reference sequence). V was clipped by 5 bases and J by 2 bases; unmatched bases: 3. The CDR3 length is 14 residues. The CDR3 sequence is CASSFDRGQETQYF. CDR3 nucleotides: TGTGCCAGTAGTTTCGACAGGGGGCAAGAGACCCAGTACTTC.

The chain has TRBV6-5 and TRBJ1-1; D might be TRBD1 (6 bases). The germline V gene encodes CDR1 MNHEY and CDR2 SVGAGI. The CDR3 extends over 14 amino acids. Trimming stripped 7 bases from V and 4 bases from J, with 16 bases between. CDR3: CASNSRGESTEAFF. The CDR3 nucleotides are TGTGCCAGCAACTCAAGGGGGGAGAGCACTGAAGCTTTCTTT.

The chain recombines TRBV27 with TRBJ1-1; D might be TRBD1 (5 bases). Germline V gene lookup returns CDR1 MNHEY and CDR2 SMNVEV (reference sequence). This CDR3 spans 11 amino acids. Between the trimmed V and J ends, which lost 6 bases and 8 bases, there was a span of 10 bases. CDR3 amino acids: CASRWAGEAFF. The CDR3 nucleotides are TGTGCCAGCAGGTGGGCAGGGGAAGCTTTCTTT.

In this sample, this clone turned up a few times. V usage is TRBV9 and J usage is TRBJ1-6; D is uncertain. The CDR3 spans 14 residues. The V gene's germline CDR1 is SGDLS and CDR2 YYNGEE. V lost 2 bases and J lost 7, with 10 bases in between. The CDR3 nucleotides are TGTGCCAGCAGCGTCGGAGGCCTGAATTCACCCCTCCACTTT. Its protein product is CASSVGGLNSPLHF.

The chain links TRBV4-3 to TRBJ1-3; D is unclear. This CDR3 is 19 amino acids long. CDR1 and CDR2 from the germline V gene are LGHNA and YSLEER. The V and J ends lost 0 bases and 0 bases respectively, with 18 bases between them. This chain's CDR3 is CASSQDLGFTASSGNTIYF. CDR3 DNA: TGCGCCAGCAGCCAAGATCTGGGTTTCACGGCCAGCTCTGGAAACACCATATATTTT.

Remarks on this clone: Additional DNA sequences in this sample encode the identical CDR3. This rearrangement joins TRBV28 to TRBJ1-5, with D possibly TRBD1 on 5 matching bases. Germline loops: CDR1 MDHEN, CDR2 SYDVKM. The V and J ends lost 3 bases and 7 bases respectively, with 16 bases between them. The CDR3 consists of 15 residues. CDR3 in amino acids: CASSLEGRGGQPQHF. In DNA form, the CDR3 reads TGTGCCAGCAGTTTGGAAGGTCGGGGCGGGCAGCCCCAGCATTTT.

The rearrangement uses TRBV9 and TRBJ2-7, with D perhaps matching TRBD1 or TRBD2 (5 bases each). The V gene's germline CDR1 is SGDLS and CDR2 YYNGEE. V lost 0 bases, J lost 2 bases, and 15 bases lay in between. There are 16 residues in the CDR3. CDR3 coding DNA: TGTGCCAGCAGCGTAGGAGGGACCACAGCGGCCTACGAGCAGTACTTC. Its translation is CASSVGGTTAAYEQYF.

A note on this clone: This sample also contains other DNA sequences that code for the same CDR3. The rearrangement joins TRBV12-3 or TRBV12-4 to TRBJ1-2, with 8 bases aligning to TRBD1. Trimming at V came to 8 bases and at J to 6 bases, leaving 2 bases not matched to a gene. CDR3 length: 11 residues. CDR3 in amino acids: CASGQGDGYTF. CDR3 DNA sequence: TGTGCCAGCGGACAGGGCGATGGCTACACCTTC.

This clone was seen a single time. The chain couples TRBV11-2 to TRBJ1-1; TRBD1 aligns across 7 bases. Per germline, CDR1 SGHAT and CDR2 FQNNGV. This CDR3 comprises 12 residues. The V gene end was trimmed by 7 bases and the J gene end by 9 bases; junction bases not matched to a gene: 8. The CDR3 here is CASTEGGVKAFF. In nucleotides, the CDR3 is TGTGCCAGCACCGAAGGGGGCGTTAAAGCTTTCTTT.

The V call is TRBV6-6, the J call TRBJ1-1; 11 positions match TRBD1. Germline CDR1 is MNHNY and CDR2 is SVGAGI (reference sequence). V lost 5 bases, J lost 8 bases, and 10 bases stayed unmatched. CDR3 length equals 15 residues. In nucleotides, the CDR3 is TGTGCCAGCAGTCAGGACAGGGGGCTTTTCGGGGAAGCTTTCTTT. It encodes CASSQDRGLFGEAFF.

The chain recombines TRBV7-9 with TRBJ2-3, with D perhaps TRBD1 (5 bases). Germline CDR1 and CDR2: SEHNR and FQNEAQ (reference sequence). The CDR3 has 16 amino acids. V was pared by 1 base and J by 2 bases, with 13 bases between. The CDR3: CASSLGQLIFTDTQYF. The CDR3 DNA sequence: TGTGCCAGCAGCTTAGGACAGTTAATCTTCACAGATACGCAGTATTTT. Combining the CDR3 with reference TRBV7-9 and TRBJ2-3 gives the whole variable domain DTGVSQNPRHKITKRGQNVTFRCDPISEHNRLYWYRQTLGQGPEFLTYFQNEAQLEKSRLLSDRFSAERPKGSFSTLEIQRTEQGDSAMYLCASSLGQLIFTDTQYFGPGTRLTVL.

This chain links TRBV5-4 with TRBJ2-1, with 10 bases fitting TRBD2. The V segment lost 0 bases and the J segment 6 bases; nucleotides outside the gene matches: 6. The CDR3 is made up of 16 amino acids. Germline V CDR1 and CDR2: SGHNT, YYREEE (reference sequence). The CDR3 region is CASSLGLAGARNEQFF. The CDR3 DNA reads TGTGCCAGCAGCTTGGGGCTAGCGGGAGCGCGCAATGAGCAGTTCTTC.

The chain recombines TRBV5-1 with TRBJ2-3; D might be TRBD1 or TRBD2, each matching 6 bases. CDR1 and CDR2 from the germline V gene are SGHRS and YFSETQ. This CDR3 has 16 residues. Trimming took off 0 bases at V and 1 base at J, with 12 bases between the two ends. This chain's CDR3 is CASSLGEGGGTDTQYF. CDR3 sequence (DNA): TGCGCCAGCAGCTTGGGCGAGGGGGGAGGCACAGATACGCAGTATTTT.

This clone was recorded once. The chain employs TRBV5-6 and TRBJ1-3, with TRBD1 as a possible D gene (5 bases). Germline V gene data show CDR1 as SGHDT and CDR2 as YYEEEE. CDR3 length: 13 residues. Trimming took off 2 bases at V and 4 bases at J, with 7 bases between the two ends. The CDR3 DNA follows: TGTGCCAGCAGCTTCGGGACGGGAAACACCATATATTTT. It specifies CASSFGTGNTIYF.

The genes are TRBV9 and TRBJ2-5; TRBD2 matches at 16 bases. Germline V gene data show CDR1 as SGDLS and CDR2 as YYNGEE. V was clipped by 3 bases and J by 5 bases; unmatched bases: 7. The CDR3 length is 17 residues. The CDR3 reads CASSAGLAGGLGETQYF. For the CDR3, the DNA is TGTGCCAGCAGCGCGGGACTAGCGGGGGGGCTTGGGGAGACCCAGTACTTC.

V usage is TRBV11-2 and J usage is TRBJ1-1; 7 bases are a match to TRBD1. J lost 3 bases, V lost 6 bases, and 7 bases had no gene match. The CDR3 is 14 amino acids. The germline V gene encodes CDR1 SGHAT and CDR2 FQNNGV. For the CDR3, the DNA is TGTGCCAGCAGGACAGGGAGGTCGGACACTGAAGCTTTCTTT. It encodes CASRTGRSDTEAFF.

The CDR3 nucleotides read TGTGCCAGCAGTTACGTCAAGGGGGGGGCAGAGACCCAGTACTTC. Protein product: CASSYVKGGAETQYF. The V and J genes are TRBV6-2 or TRBV6-3 and TRBJ2-5, with D tentatively TRBD2 (7 bases). Germline values: CDR1 MNHEY, CDR2 SVGEGT. The V end lost 2 bases, the J end lost 4 bases, and 14 bases lay between the germline ends. The CDR3 spans 15 residues.

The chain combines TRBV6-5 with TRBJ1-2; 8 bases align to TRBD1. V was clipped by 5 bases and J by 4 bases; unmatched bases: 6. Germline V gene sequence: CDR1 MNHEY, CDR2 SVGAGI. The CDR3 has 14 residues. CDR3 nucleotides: TGTGCCAGCAGTCCCTCGGGACAGGTCTATGGCTACACCTTC. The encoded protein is CASSPSGQVYGYTF.

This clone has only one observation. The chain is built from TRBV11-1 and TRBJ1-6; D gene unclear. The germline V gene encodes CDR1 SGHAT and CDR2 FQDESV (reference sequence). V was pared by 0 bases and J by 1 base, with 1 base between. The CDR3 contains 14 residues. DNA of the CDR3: TGTGCCAGCAGCTTAGCGTCCTATAATTCACCCCTCCACTTT. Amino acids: CASSLASYNSPLHF.

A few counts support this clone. The CDR3 DNA is TGTGCCAGCACCTTTAGAGTAGGCTATGGCTACACCTTC. It encodes CASTFRVGYGYTF. The rearrangement uses TRBV12-3 or TRBV12-4 and TRBJ1-2; D remains ambiguous. The V end was cut by 7 bases, the J end by 4 bases, with 13 bases between. This CDR3 spans 13 amino acids.

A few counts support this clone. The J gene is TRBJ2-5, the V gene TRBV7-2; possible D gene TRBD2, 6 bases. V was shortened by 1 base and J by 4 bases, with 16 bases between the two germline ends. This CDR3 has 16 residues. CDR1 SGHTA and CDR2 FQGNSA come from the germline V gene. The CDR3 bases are TGTGCCAGCAGCTTAGGGGCAGGAGGGCGGGTAGAGACCCAGTACTTC. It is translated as CASSLGAGGRVETQYF. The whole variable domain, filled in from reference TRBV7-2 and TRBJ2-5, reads GAGVSQSPSNKVTEKGKDVELRCDPISGHTALYWYRQSLGQGLEFLIYFQGNSAPDKSGLPSDRFSAERTGGSVSTLTIQRTQQEDSAVYLCASSLGAGGRVETQYFGPGTRLLVL.

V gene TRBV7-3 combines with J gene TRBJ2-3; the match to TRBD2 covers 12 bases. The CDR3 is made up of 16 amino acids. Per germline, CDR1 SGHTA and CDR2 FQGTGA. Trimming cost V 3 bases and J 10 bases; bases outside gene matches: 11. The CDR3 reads CASSFLAGGPWGPQYF. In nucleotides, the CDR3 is TGTGCCAGCAGCTTTCTAGCGGGAGGGCCTTGGGGTCCGCAGTATTTT.

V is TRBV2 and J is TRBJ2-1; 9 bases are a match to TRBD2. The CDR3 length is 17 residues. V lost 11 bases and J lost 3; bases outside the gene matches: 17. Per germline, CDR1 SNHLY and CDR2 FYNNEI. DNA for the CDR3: TGTGCCGCGGAAGCAGGCGGGGGGGGCTTACACTACAATGAGCAGTTCTTC. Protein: CAAEAGGGGLHYNEQFF. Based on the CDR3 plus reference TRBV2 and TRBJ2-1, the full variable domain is EPEVTQTPSHQVTQMGQEVILRCVPISNHLYFYWYRQILGQKVEFLVSFYNNEISEKSEIFDDQFSVERPDGSNFTLKIRSTKLEDSAMYFCAAEAGGGGLHYNEQFFGPGTRLTVL.

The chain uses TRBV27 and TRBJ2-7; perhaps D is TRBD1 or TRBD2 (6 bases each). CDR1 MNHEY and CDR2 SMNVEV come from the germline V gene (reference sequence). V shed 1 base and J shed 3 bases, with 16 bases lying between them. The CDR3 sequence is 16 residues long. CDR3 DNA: TGTGCCAGCAGTTTATGGGGAGGACAGACCTACTACGAGCAGTACTTC. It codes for CASSLWGGQTYYEQYF.